These 23 T cell receptor beta chains share one sample of origin, sequenced in a study of shared clonotypes between healthy human individuals. Generated by immunoSEQ multiplex PCR, the TCRdb table keeps only in-frame clones and is missing some. The repertoire consists of some 1,400,000 clones, with around 97% occurring once and the leading ten covering over 1%. Input material: naive CD4+ T cells sorted from blood. Noted subset: CD45RA+ positively selected. Receptor source: a man aged 25 to 45 in good health.

The chain combines TRBV28 with TRBJ2-7; D not certain. CDR1 MDHEN and CDR2 SYDVKM come from the germline V gene. There are 13 residues in the CDR3. The V end was cut by 6 bases, the J end by 2 bases, with 11 bases between. Written as DNA, the CDR3 is TGTGCCAGCAGGGTCGACCATCCCTACGAGCAGTACTTC. It specifies CASRVDHPYEQYF.

This rearrangement joins TRBV18 to TRBJ2-1; 13 positions match TRBD2. Germline CDR1 reads KGHSH; CDR2 reads LQKENI. V shed 1 base, J shed 0 bases, and the junction held 6 bases outside the gene matches. The CDR3 length is 19 residues. Written as DNA, the CDR3 is TGTGCCAGCTCACCACTAGTACTAGCGGGAGGGCCCTCCTACAATGAGCAGTTCTTC. It codes for CASSPLVLAGGPSYNEQFF.

The chain links TRBV5-4 to TRBJ1-1; TRBD1 aligns across 8 bases. In germline, CDR1 is SGHNT, CDR2 YYREEE (reference sequence). This CDR3 is built from 15 residues. Trimming took 0 bases from V and 3 from J; bases not matched to a gene: 4. CDR3 residues: CASSLGDRGYTEAFF. CDR3 nucleotides: TGTGCCAGCAGCTTGGGCGACAGGGGATACACTGAAGCTTTCTTT. Full variable domain (remainder filled in from reference TRBV5-4 and TRBJ1-1): ETGVTQSPTHLIKTRGQQVTLRCSSQSGHNTVSWYQQALGQGPQFIFQYYREEENGRGNFPPRFSGLQFPNYSSELNVNALELDDSALYLCASSLGDRGYTEAFFGQGTRLTVV.

This clone was seen just once. The chain combines TRBV5-4 with TRBJ2-5, with D perhaps given as TRBD1 or TRBD2 (5 bases each). This CDR3 comprises 13 residues. V gave up 4 bases and J gave up 0 bases, with 7 bases separating them. CDR1 and CDR2 (germline): SGHNT, YYREEE (reference sequence). The CDR3 nucleotides read TGTGCCAGCAGCGGGACCAACCAAGAGACCCAGTACTTC. Encoded protein: CASSGTNQETQYF.

The V gene is TRBV7-9, the J gene TRBJ2-2; D may be TRBD2 (5 bases). V shed 4 bases and J shed 7 bases, with 13 bases lying between them. The CDR3 has 14 residues. Germline V CDR1 and CDR2: SEHNR, FQNEAQ (reference sequence). DNA for the CDR3: TGTGCCAGCAGCTACCCGGGGATGGTCGGGGAGCTGTTTTTT. It codes for CASSYPGMVGELFF.

The chain carries TRBV28 and TRBJ2-2, with D uncertain. Germline assignment: CDR1 MDHEN and CDR2 SYDVKM. The CDR3 is 12 amino acids. With 6 bases removed from V and 0 bases from J, the gap between germline ends came to 2 bases. CDR3 protein: CASRSNTGELFF. The DNA of the CDR3 is TGTGCCAGCAGGTCGAACACCGGGGAGCTGTTTTTT.

With respect to this clone: Being one base from a much bigger clone, this may be a read error. This sample also contains other DNA sequences that code for the same CDR3. The chain carries TRBV18 and TRBJ2-5; D call uncertain. The CDR3 sequence is 11 residues long. Trimming removed 5 bases at V and 1 base at J, with 2 bases between. Germline values: CDR1 KGHSH, CDR2 LQKENI. The CDR3 DNA sequence: TGTGCCAGCTCATCCCAAGAGACCCAGTACTTC. Protein sequence: CASSSQETQYF.

The rearrangement uses TRBV28 and TRBJ2-7; 9 bases fit TRBD1. Germline V gene data show CDR1 as MDHEN and CDR2 as SYDVKM. The length of the CDR3 is 14 residues. Trimming at V came to 3 bases and at J to 5 bases, leaving 5 bases not matched to a gene. The CDR3 DNA sequence: TGTGCCAGCAGTTTTTCAACAGGGGGCAACGAGCAGTACTTC. Translation gives CASSFSTGGNEQYF.

The chain is built from TRBV27 and TRBJ2-2; 9 positions match TRBD2. CDR1 is MNHEY and CDR2 is SMNVEV in the germline V gene (reference sequence). After removal of 4 bases from V and 5 bases from J, the junction contained 14 bases not matched to a gene. CDR3 length equals 18 residues. Here the CDR3 reads CASSSHRGRARGTGELFF. The DNA of the CDR3 is TGTGCCAGCAGTTCTCATCGCGGGAGGGCCCGTGGGACCGGGGAGCTGTTTTTT.

The chain employs TRBV5-1 and TRBJ2-3, with 9 bases aligning to TRBD1. The CDR3 loop spans 17 amino acids. Trimming removed 0 bases from V and 7 bases from J; junction bases left unmatched: 12. CDR1 SGHRS and CDR2 YFSETQ come from the germline V gene. CDR3 amino acids: CASSLVFQGQGANTQYF. The DNA for the CDR3 is TGCGCCAGCAGCTTGGTTTTTCAGGGACAGGGTGCGAATACGCAGTATTTT.

The count of this clone is one. The CDR3 DNA reads as TGTGCCAGCAGCTTACCTAGCGGGAGGCGTAATGAGCAGTTCTTC. The encoded protein is CASSLPSGRRNEQFF. This chain connects TRBV13 to TRBJ2-1; TRBD2 matches 11 bases. CDR1 and CDR2 (germline): PRHDT, FYEKMQ (reference sequence). V shed 2 bases, J shed 7 bases, and the junction held 4 bases outside the gene matches. This CDR3 has 15 amino acids.

This sequence joins TRBV11-2 and TRBJ1-2, with 9 bases matching TRBD1. The ends lost 5 bases at V and 6 bases at J; junction bases unmatched: 10. The germline gives CDR1 SGHAT, CDR2 FQNNGV. The CDR3 loop spans 15 amino acids. The CDR3 loop reads CASSTPRDRVDGYTF. CDR3 nucleotides: TGTGCCAGCAGCACGCCCCGGGACAGGGTCGATGGCTACACCTTC.

On this clone itself: The sample contains more than one DNA sequence encoding this CDR3. This rearrangement joins TRBV30 to TRBJ1-1; D is unclear. CDR3 length: 10 residues. Trimming pared 3 bases from V and 1 base from J, leaving 0 bases between. The germline gives CDR1 GTSNPN, CDR2 SVGIG (reference sequence). The DNA for the CDR3 is TGTGCCTGGAGGAACACTGAAGCTTTCTTT. This encodes CAWRNTEAFF.

This sequence joins TRBV7-8 and TRBJ2-1; 9 bases align to TRBD2. Germline assignment: CDR1 SGHVS and CDR2 FQNEAQ. The CDR3 runs 19 residues. J lost 8 bases, V lost 0 bases, and 17 bases had no gene match. DNA for the CDR3: TGTGCCAGCAGCTTAGCTCGGCTAGCGGGATCGGTTCCGTCTCATGAGCAGTTCTTC. Its protein is CASSLARLAGSVPSHEQFF. Full variable domain (outside the CDR3, taken from reference TRBV7-8 and TRBJ2-1): GAGVSQSPRYKVAKRGQDVALRCDPISGHVSLFWYQQALGQGPEFLTYFQNEAQLDKSGLPSDRFFAERPEGSVSTLKIQRTQQEDSAVYLCASSLARLAGSVPSHEQFFGPGTRLTVL.

CDR3 sequence reads: CASSEEVEQFF. As DNA, the CDR3 is TGTGCCAGCAGTGAAGAAGTTGAGCAGTTCTTC. The V call is TRBV2, the J call TRBJ2-1; D gene uncertain. Germline CDR1 reads SNHLY; CDR2 reads FYNNEI. This CDR3 is built from 11 residues. With 1 base removed from V and 9 bases from J, the gap between germline ends came to 4 bases.

The genes are TRBV7-2 and TRBJ2-2, with 7 bases aligning to TRBD1. The CDR3 sequence is 18 residues long. Germline V CDR1 and CDR2: SGHTA, FQGNSA. V shed 6 bases, J shed 0 bases, and the junction held 13 bases outside the gene matches. CDR3 sequence: CASRRPGQRFANTGELFF. CDR3 coding DNA: TGTGCCAGCAGACGACCGGGACAGCGGTTCGCGAACACCGGGGAGCTGTTTTTT.

The gene calls are TRBV6-5 and TRBJ1-2, with 7 positions matching TRBD1. This CDR3 is 13 amino acids long. CDR1 and CDR2 from the germline V gene are MNHEY and SVGAGI. Losses at the gene ends were 2 bases for V and 7 bases for J; bases not matched to a gene: 4. In nucleotides, the CDR3 is TGTGCCAGCAGTTACGCAGGGGGGATTGGCTACACCTTC. Its protein is CASSYAGGIGYTF.

This clone was picked up one time. The V gene is TRBV6-6, the J gene TRBJ2-1, with TRBD2 as a possible D gene (8 bases). This CDR3 has 16 residues. V lost 7 bases, J lost 9 bases, and 25 bases lay in between. CDR1 and CDR2 (germline): MNHNY, SVGAGI (reference sequence). The CDR3 loop is CASKRTGLSGDSEQFF. The DNA of the CDR3 is TGTGCCAGCAAGCGAACCGGTCTTAGCGGGGACAGTGAGCAGTTCTTC.

The chain combines TRBV27 with TRBJ1-4; D is uncertain. The CDR3 has 11 residues. V lost 8 bases and J lost 5, with 6 bases in between. From germline, CDR1 is MNHEY and CDR2 SMNVEV (reference sequence). As DNA, the CDR3 is TGTGCCAGCGGAAACAATGAAAAACTGTTTTTT. Its translation: CASGNNEKLFF.

This chain connects TRBV5-1 to TRBJ2-3; no firm D call. Germline V gene data show CDR1 as SGHRS and CDR2 as YFSETQ. CDR3 size: 14 residues. The V end lost 1 base, the J end lost 1 base, and 7 bases lay between the germline ends. The CDR3: CASSLIDGTDTQYF. Written as DNA, the CDR3 is TGCGCCAGCAGCTTGATTGACGGCACAGATACGCAGTATTTT.

The chain has TRBV5-6 and TRBJ2-5; D remains unclear. V was clipped by 0 bases and J by 4 bases, with 7 bases between them. Germline-derived CDR1 and CDR2 are SGHDT and YYEEEE. CDR3 size: 13 residues. The DNA for the CDR3 is TGTGCCAGCAGCTTGGGGCCGTTAGAGACCCAGTACTTC. Encoded protein: CASSLGPLETQYF. Full variable domain (remainder filled in from reference TRBV5-6 and TRBJ2-5): DAGVTQSPTHLIKTRGQQVTLRCSPKSGHDTVSWYQQALGQGPQFIFQYYEEEERQRGNFPDRFSGHQFPNYSSELNVNALLLGDSALYLCASSLGPLETQYFGPGTRLLVL.

The chain carries TRBV19 and TRBJ1-1; 9 positions match TRBD1. The CDR3 spans 15 residues. Germline V gene data show CDR1 as LNHDA and CDR2 as SQIVND (reference sequence). V was clipped by 4 bases and J by 5 bases; unmatched bases: 8. The CDR3 DNA follows: TGTGCCAGTAGTACACCGGGGACAGGGAGGACTGAAGCTTTCTTT. Protein sequence: CASSTPGTGRTEAFF. The whole variable domain, remainder taken from reference TRBV19 and TRBJ1-1, is DGGITQSPKYLFRKEGQNVTLSCEQNLNHDAMYWYRQDPGQGLRLIYYSQIVNDFQKGDIAEGYSVSREKKESFPLTVTSAQKNPTAFYLCASSTPGTGRTEAFFGQGTRLTVV.

The gene calls are TRBV7-2 and TRBJ2-2; the match to TRBD2 covers 13 bases. The CDR3 has 16 amino acids. Per germline, CDR1 SGHTA and CDR2 FQGNSA. V lost 5 bases, J lost 5 bases, and 5 bases stayed unmatched. The CDR3 spells CASSPGLAGVTGELFF. The CDR3, as DNA: TGTGCCAGCAGCCCAGGACTAGCGGGAGTTACCGGGGAGCTGTTTTTT.